This T cell receptor beta chain was captured in a study of blood T cell repertoires in COVID-19 (dated by TCRdb to 2020 to 2022). Notes on the research overall: Collaborator samples came from the United States, Italy and Spain and covered acute and convalescent phases of COVID-19. The material from the prospective study consisted of cDNA or gDNA derived from T cells, B-cell-depleted T cells, or PBMCs. Subjects who had been exposed to COVID-19, were actively infected with it, or had recovered from it provided the deeply sampled blood TCRbeta repertoires that made up the dataset. The repertoires were released in a freely available public database meant as a resource for research on the immune response to SARS-CoV-2. The samples were drawn from two sources: the first 160 participants of the ongoing ImmuneRACE study, and 950 to 1,500 subjects contributed by 6 global collaborators. Nearly every sample came with metadata listing a de-identified subject ID, COVID-19 status, age in years and sex. Where HLA class I and class II types were available, the types were taken from metadata supplied by the sample provider, not from assay-based typing.

TCRbeta CDR3 regions were amplified from genomic DNA by means of the immunoSEQ Assay, a bias-controlled multiplex PCR. The published analysis was carried out like this. Nucleated cell counts per sample were estimated from amplification of reference gene primers within the assay. To quantify the absolute abundance of each unique TCRbeta CDR3 rearrangement, sequence reads were collapsed and filtered. For each sample, productive Simpson clonality was calculated as the square root of Simpson's diversity index over productive rearrangements. TCRdb carries this immuneACCESS record with in-frame sequences only. Its versions omit some clonotypes, under half of them owing to an unresolved V gene in the studies checked, with the rest unexplained. D and trimming were read from the DNA, whereas the V and J calls and clone size are those reported in that table. This sample comprises hundreds of thousands of clones, 65% to 90% of them detected only once. The top ten hold about 3.8% of the sample.

Participants in the prospective study were enrolled through a virtual design, were aged roughly 18 to 100 years, and lived in roughly 25 United States geographic areas. In the prospective study, cohorts were assigned on the basis of participant-reported clinical history obtained from a screening survey and a study questionnaire. In the prospective study, mobile phlebotomists collected whole blood, serum and a nasopharyngeal or oropharyngeal swab from each participant. Prospective study participants could optionally give additional blood draws and questionnaires over an approximately two-month period. Blood samples from the prospective study were shipped frozen or at room temperature prior to DNA extraction. The germline V gene specifies WSHSY as CDR1 and SAAADI as CDR2. The V end gives up 4 bases and the J end 14 bases, leaving 14 bases in the junction not matched to a gene. The CDR3 contains 14 residues, cysteine and phenylalanine counted. The entry retains the CDR3 DNA only, 42 bases that are in frame from base 1.

The investigation overall reported the following: The amount of clinical and demographic metadata varied by source and participant and was provided uncurated.

On this clone: It has no known antigen specificity. No base quality information exists; no much larger clone differs at one position.

The sequence joins TRBV10-2 to TRBJ1-2, with TRBD1 identical over 9 junction bases. This TCR derives from a woman aged 40 to 50 with acute COVID-19. Sequencing was performed on PBMCs or T cells enriched from blood (not recorded which). The bases are TGCGCCAGCAGTGCTCCGGGACAGGGATATCCTCAGACCTTC. This encodes CASSAPGQGYPQTF.